The entry below describes one T cell receptor beta chain. Its antigen is not known. The CDR3 length is 14 residues. Trimming pared 8 bases from V and 1 base from J, leaving 14 bases between. This sample stems from a study of CD8+CD57+ T cells in acquired aplastic anemia. Findings and caveats of the study: Patient and control CD8+ Simpson's diversity was not significantly different.

CD8+CD57+ cell expansion had been shown by flow cytometry in patients chosen for sequencing. Genomic DNA templated the TCR beta VDJ and CDR3 profiling. TCRdb re-called the reads through MiXCR, storing one row per CDR3 protein. The sample lists 80,000 or so distinct CDR3 sequences; roughly 70% were seen once. The sequencing sample was made of sorted CD4+, CD8+, or CD8+CD57+ T cells (not recorded which) from PBMCs. The clonotype was recovered from a human donor with aplastic anemia. This chain links TRBV12-3 or TRBV12-4 with TRBJ2-5; D could derive from TRBD1 or TRBD2 (5 bases each). Here the CDR3 reads CASRRGAIQETQYF. The CDR3 nucleotides are TGTGCCAGCCGCCGGGGCGCCATCCAAGAGACCCAGTACTTC.